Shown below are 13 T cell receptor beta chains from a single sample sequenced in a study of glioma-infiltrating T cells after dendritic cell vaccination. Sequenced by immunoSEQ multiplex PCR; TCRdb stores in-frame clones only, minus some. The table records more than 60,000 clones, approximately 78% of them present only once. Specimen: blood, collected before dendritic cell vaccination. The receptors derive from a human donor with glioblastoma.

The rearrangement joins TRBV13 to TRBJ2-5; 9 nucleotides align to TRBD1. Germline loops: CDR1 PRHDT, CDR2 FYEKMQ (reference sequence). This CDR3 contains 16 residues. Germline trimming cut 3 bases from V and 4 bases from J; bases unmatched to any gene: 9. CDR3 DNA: TGTGCCAGCAGCTTCGCTGCCGGGACAGGGACAGAGACCCAGTACTTC. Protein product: CASSFAAGTGTETQYF.

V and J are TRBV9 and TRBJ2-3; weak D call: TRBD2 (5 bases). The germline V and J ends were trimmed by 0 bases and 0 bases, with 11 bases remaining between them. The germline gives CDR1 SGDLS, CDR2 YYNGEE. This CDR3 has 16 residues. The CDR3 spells CASSVATRASTDTQYF. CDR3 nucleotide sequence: TGTGCCAGCAGCGTAGCTACGCGGGCTAGCACAGATACGCAGTATTTT. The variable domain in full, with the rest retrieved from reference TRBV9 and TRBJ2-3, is DSGVTQTPKHLITATGQRVTLRCSPRSGDLSVYWYQQSLDQGLQFLIQYYNGEERAKGNILERFSAQQFPDLHSELNLSSLELGDSALYFCASSVATRASTDTQYFGPGTRLTVL.

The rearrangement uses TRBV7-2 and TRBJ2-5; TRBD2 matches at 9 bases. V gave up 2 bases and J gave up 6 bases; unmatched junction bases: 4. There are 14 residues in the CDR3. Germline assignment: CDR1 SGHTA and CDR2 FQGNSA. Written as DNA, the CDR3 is TGTGCCAGCAGCTTAAATAGCGGGGGACAGACCCAGTACTTC. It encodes CASSLNSGGQTQYF. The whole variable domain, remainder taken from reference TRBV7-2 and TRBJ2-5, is GAGVSQSPSNKVTEKGKDVELRCDPISGHTALYWYRQSLGQGLEFLIYFQGNSAPDKSGLPSDRFSAERTGGSVSTLTIQRTQQEDSAVYLCASSLNSGGQTQYFGPGTRLLVL.

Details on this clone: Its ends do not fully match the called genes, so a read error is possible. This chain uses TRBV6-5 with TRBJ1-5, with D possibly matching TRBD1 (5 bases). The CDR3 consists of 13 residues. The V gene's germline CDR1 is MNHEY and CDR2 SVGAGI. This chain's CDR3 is CASTKGKGQAQHF. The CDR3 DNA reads TGTGCCAGCACCAAGGGGAAAGGTCAGGCCCAGCATTTT.

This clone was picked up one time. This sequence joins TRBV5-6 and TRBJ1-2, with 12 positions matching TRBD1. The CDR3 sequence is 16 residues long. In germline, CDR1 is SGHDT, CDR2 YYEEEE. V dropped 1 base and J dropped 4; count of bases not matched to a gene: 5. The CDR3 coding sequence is TGTGCCAGCAGCTTGCTCGGGACAGGGGGCGGCTATGGCTACACCTTC. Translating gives CASSLLGTGGGYGYTF.

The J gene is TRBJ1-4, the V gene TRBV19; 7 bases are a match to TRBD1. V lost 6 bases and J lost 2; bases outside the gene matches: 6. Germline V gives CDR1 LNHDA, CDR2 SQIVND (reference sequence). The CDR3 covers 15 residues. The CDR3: CASRQTGATNEKLFF. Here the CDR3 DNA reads TGTGCCAGTAGACAAACAGGGGCGACTAATGAAAAACTGTTTTTT. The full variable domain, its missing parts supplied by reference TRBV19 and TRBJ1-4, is DGGITQSPKYLFRKEGQNVTLSCEQNLNHDAMYWYRQDPGQGLRLIYYSQIVNDFQKGDIAEGYSVSREKKESFPLTVTSAQKNPTAFYLCASRQTGATNEKLFFGSGTQLSVL.

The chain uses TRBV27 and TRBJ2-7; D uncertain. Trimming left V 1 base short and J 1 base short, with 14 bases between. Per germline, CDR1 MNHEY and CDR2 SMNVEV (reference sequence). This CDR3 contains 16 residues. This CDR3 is CASSLYPPWSSYEQYF. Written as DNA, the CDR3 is TGTGCCAGCAGTTTATACCCCCCCTGGAGTTCCTACGAGCAGTACTTC.

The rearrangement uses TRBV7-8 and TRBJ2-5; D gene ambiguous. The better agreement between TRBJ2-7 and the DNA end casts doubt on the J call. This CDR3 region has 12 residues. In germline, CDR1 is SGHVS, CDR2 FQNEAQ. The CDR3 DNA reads TGTGCCAGCAGCTTAGCGTCTAACGAGCAGTACTTC. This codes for CASSLASNEQYF.

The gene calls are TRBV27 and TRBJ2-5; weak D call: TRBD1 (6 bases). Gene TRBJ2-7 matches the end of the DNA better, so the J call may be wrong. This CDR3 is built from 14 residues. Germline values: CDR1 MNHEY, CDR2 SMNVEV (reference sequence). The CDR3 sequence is CASSQQRTAYEQYF. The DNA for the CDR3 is TGTGCCAGCAGCCAACAAAGGACAGCCTACGAGCAGTACTTC.

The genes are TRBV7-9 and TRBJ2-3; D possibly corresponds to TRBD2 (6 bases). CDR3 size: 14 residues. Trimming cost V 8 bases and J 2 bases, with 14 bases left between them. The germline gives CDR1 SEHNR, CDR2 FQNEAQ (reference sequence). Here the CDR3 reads CASRWRDDTDTQYF. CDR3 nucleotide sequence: TGTGCCAGCCGGTGGCGGGATGACACAGATACGCAGTATTTT.

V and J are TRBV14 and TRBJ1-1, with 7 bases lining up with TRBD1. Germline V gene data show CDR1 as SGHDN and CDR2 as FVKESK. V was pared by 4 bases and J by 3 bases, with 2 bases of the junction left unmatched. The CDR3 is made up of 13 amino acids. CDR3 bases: TGTGCCAGCAGCCGACAGGGATACACTGAAGCTTTCTTT. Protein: CASSRQGYTEAFF.

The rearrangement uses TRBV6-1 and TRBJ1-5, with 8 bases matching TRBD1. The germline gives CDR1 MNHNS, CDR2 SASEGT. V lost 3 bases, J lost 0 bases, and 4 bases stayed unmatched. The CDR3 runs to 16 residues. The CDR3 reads CASSERTGYSNQPQHF. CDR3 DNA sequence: TGTGCCAGCAGTGAGAGGACAGGGTATAGCAATCAGCCCCAGCATTTT.

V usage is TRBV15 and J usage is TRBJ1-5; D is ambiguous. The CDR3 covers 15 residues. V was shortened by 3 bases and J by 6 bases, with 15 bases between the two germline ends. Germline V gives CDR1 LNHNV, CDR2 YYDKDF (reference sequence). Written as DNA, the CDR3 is TGTGCCACCAGCAGGAGCGTAGGTCCTTTTCAGCCCCAGCATTTT. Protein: CATSRSVGPFQPQHF.